Below are 28 T cell receptor beta chains sequenced from a single sample in a study of blood T cell repertoires in COVID-19. Measured with immunoSEQ multiplex PCR; TCRdb has only the in-frame clones, and not every one. The sample includes around 200,000 clones, around 90% of them seen just once. The sequenced sample consisted of peripheral blood. The origin of the receptors is a woman between 18 and 29 years old who had recovered from COVID-19.

This sequence joins TRBV6-6 and TRBJ2-5, with 9 bases identical to TRBD2. The CDR3 consists of 15 residues. Per germline, CDR1 MNHNY and CDR2 SVGAGI (reference sequence). The V and J ends lost 7 bases and 5 bases, in that order; junction bases with no gene match: 11. CDR3 region: CASKLAGSQVETQYF. The CDR3, as DNA: TGTGCCAGCAAGCTAGCGGGATCCCAGGTGGAGACCCAGTACTTC.

This chain connects TRBV9 to TRBJ1-2; 8 bases agree with TRBD1. The CDR3 consists of 13 residues. J was trimmed by 4 bases and V by 3 bases; bases with no gene match: 2. CDR1 SGDLS and CDR2 YYNGEE come from the germline V gene. The CDR3 nucleotides read TGTGCCAGCAGCGGCGGACAGGGCTATGGCTACACCTTC. Amino acids: CASSGGQGYGYTF.

The table lists this clone with a count of one. V is TRBV11-2 and J is TRBJ2-1, with 11 nucleotides matching TRBD2. Looked up from germline, CDR1 is SGHAT and CDR2 is FQNNGV. V lost 5 bases, J lost 3 bases, and 3 bases stayed unmatched. This CDR3 comprises 15 residues. The CDR3 sequence: CASSPTSGVYNEQFF. The CDR3 DNA reads as TGTGCCAGCAGCCCGACTAGCGGGGTCTACAATGAGCAGTTCTTC.

This chain uses TRBV6-5 with TRBJ2-3; possibly TRBD2 for D (5 bases). CDR1 and CDR2 (germline): MNHEY, SVGAGI. The CDR3 contains 15 residues. V was clipped by 0 bases and J by 0 bases, with 7 bases between them. The CDR3 DNA is TGTGCCAGCAGTTACTCGCCGGGAAGCACAGATACGCAGTATTTT. This encodes CASSYSPGSTDTQYF.

The chain is built from TRBV6-5 and TRBJ2-7; 7 bases line up with TRBD2. The CDR3 covers 16 residues. Unmatched junction bases numbered 7, after V lost 2 bases and J lost 0 bases. Germline V gene data show CDR1 as MNHEY and CDR2 as SVGAGI. The DNA of the CDR3 is TGTGCCAGCAGTTACCGACCAGGGACTACCTCCTACGAGCAGTACTTC. As protein: CASSYRPGTTSYEQYF.

V usage is TRBV6-5 and J usage is TRBJ2-1; D not certain. This CDR3 has 14 amino acids. Per the germline V gene, CDR1 is MNHEY and CDR2 is SVGAGI. V lost 6 bases and J lost 1, with 10 bases in between. The DNA of the CDR3 is TGTGCCAGCAGACCTCCCGGGTCCTACAATGAGCAGTTCTTC. This sequence encodes CASRPPGSYNEQFF.

The V gene is TRBV19, the J gene TRBJ2-5; TRBD2 matches 9 bases. V gave up 4 bases and J gave up 4 bases; unmatched junction bases: 4. The CDR3 loop spans 14 amino acids. CDR1 is LNHDA, CDR2 SQIVND, per germline (reference sequence). This CDR3 is CASSTIAGVETQYF. For the CDR3, the DNA is TGTGCCAGTAGTACGATAGCGGGAGTAGAGACCCAGTACTTC.

The chain uses TRBV6-2 or TRBV6-3 and TRBJ2-3; 11 nucleotides line up with TRBD2. The CDR3 is made up of 16 amino acids. V lost 3 bases, J lost 5 bases, and 7 bases stayed unmatched. Germline V CDR1 and CDR2: MNHEY, SVGEGT. The DNA of the CDR3 is TGTGCCAGCAGTTATCCTAGCGGGAGGAGTAGAGATACGCAGTATTTT. Protein product: CASSYPSGRSRDTQYF.

This clone was recorded a few times. This chain links TRBV2 with TRBJ2-7; D might be TRBD1 (5 bases). This CDR3 comprises 11 residues. The V and J ends lost 8 bases and 0 bases respectively, with 5 bases between them. Germline values: CDR1 SNHLY, CDR2 FYNNEI. CDR3 coding DNA: TGTGCCAGCGGGGCCTCCTACGAGCAGTACTTC. It specifies CASGASYEQYF.

The chain couples TRBV29-1 to TRBJ1-2, with 10 bases aligning to TRBD1. The V gene end was trimmed by 3 bases and the J gene end by 8 bases; junction bases not matched to a gene: 12. Per germline, CDR1 SQVTM and CDR2 ANQGSEA. The CDR3 totals 15 residues. CDR3 protein: CSVDLGDRGPLGYTF. CDR3 in DNA: TGCAGCGTTGATCTGGGTGACAGGGGGCCTCTGGGCTACACCTTC.

This rearrangement joins TRBV7-2 to TRBJ2-1, with 12 bases that match TRBD2. V dropped 4 bases and J dropped 8; count of bases not matched to a gene: 9. The CDR3 loop spans 16 amino acids. The germline CDR1 and CDR2 sequences are SGHTA and FQGNSA. The DNA for the CDR3 is TGTGCCAGCAGCTCAATGACTAGCGGGAGTTTCGATGAGCAGTTCTTC. Amino acids: CASSSMTSGSFDEQFF.

The genes are TRBV4-3 and TRBJ2-3, with D possibly TRBD2 on 6 matching bases. V shed 5 bases and J shed 0 bases, with 18 bases lying between them. Germline V gene lookup returns CDR1 LGHNA and CDR2 YSLEER. CDR3 size: 17 residues. CDR3 nucleotides: TGCGCCAGCAGCGCACGCGGGACTGCCGCTAGCACAGATACGCAGTATTTT. Its translation is CASSARGTAASTDTQYF.

Worth noting for this clone: The junction departs from germline at one end; a sequencing error may be responsible. The chain carries TRBV6-5 and TRBJ2-7, with a possible D match to TRBD2 (7 bases). CDR3 length equals 15 residues. Germline assignment: CDR1 MNHEY and CDR2 SVGAGI. In DNA, the CDR3 is TGTGCCGGCAGCAGTCTAGCGGACAGCTCCTACGAGCAGTACTTC. This gives the protein CAGSSLADSSYEQYF.

The chain combines TRBV6-5 with TRBJ1-2; D unclear. Trimming left V 8 bases short and J 5 bases short, with 15 bases between. There are 13 residues in the CDR3. CDR1 is MNHEY, CDR2 SVGAGI, per germline. The CDR3 sequence is CASENDSRYGYTF. The DNA for the CDR3 is TGTGCCAGCGAAAACGACTCCCGATATGGCTACACCTTC.

This chain joins TRBV27 and TRBJ2-3, with D perhaps matching TRBD1 (5 bases). CDR1 MNHEY and CDR2 SMNVEV come from the germline V gene (reference sequence). The CDR3 covers 14 residues. V was pared by 2 bases and J by 2 bases, with 8 bases between. The CDR3 spells CASSLGAPTDTQYF. Written as DNA, the CDR3 is TGTGCCAGCAGTTTAGGGGCCCCCACAGATACGCAGTATTTT.

The V call is TRBV18, the J call TRBJ2-7; weak D call: TRBD2 (6 bases). This CDR3 contains 15 residues. The V end was cut by 2 bases, the J end by 1 base, with 12 bases between. The germline CDR1 and CDR2 sequences are KGHSH and LQKENI. As DNA, the CDR3 is TGTGCCAGCTCACCAACCAGCGGGTCTTCCTACGAGCAGTACTTC. Its translation: CASSPTSGSSYEQYF.

The chain links TRBV29-1 to TRBJ2-1, with D possibly TRBD2 on 6 matching bases. Trimming removed 7 bases at V and 4 bases at J, with 11 bases between. The length of the CDR3 is 12 residues. Looked up from germline, CDR1 is SQVTM and CDR2 is ANQGSEA. The chain's CDR3 is CSASVTYNEQFF. The CDR3 bases are TGCAGCGCTAGCGTAACTTACAATGAGCAGTTCTTC.

V is TRBV7-9 and J is TRBJ1-1; 7 nucleotides align to TRBD1. V lost 5 bases and J lost 6; bases outside the gene matches: 18. The CDR3 is 17 residues long. Germline CDR1 is SEHNR and CDR2 is FQNEAQ (reference sequence). The CDR3 is CASSKRQGDLAGAEAFF. The CDR3 DNA is TGTGCCAGCAGCAAAAGACAGGGAGATTTGGCCGGCGCTGAAGCTTTCTTT.

V usage is TRBV9 and J usage is TRBJ1-1, with TRBD1 matching 7 bases. This CDR3 comprises 15 residues. Unmatched junction bases numbered 8, after V lost 3 bases and J lost 3 bases. From germline, CDR1 is SGDLS and CDR2 YYNGEE. This CDR3 is CASSGRGLGDTEAFF. The CDR3 DNA reads TGTGCCAGCAGCGGGAGGGGGCTAGGGGACACTGAAGCTTTCTTT.

The rearrangement uses TRBV11-3 and TRBJ2-1; D unclear. Germline CDR1 and CDR2: SGHNT and YENEEA. V was shortened by 0 bases and J by 6 bases, with 21 bases between the two germline ends. This CDR3 region has 18 residues. DNA of the CDR3: TGTGCCAGCAGCTTAGAGCGAGGAACTGCCCACCTACCCAATGAGCAGTTCTTC. Protein: CASSLERGTAHLPNEQFF.

V gene TRBV2 combines with J gene TRBJ2-7; TRBD1 might be the D (6 bases). The V gene lost 11 bases and the J gene lost 3 bases, with 11 bases spanning the gap. This CDR3 is built from 11 residues. CDR1 is SNHLY and CDR2 is FYNNEI in the germline V gene. The CDR3 spells CAFVQGYEQYF. The CDR3 nucleotides read TGTGCCTTTGTACAGGGCTACGAGCAGTACTTC. The variable domain in full, completed from reference TRBV2 and TRBJ2-7, reads EPEVTQTPSHQVTQMGQEVILRCVPISNHLYFYWYRQILGQKVEFLVSFYNNEISEKSEIFDDQFSVERPDGSNFTLKIRSTKLEDSAMYFCAFVQGYEQYFGPGTRLTVT.

This clone occurred once. V usage is TRBV5-4 and J usage is TRBJ2-1; D is perhaps TRBD2 (5 bases). V gave up 1 base and J gave up 6 bases, with 17 bases separating them. The CDR3 spans 16 residues. Germline CDR1 reads SGHNT; CDR2 reads YYREEE (reference sequence). The CDR3 nucleotides read TGTGCCAGCAGCTTGCCCCGGGCCGAGGGTAGCAATGAGCAGTTCTTC. Amino acids: CASSLPRAEGSNEQFF.

The chain uses TRBV6-2 or TRBV6-3 and TRBJ1-1, with D unclear. Trimming stripped 4 bases from V and 1 base from J, with 13 bases between. The CDR3 runs to 15 residues. Germline-derived CDR1 and CDR2 are MNHEY and SVGEGT. In nucleotides, the CDR3 is TGTGCCAGCAGTTCCAGTGTTAATTCGAACACTGAAGCTTTCTTT. This sequence encodes CASSSSVNSNTEAFF.

The sample holds one count of this clone. The chain couples TRBV4-2 to TRBJ2-1; no definite D call. This CDR3 contains 13 residues. Trimming removed 0 bases from V and 9 bases from J, with 9 bases in between. CDR1 is LGHNA and CDR2 is YNFKEQ in the germline V gene. CDR3 DNA: TGTGCCAGCAGCCAAGATAAGGAGACTGAGCAGTTCTTC. Translated, it gives CASSQDKETEQFF.

Comment on this clone: At the DNA level, this CDR3 is encoded by other sequences in the same sample as well. CDR3 protein: CASSIGTGGTGELFF. DNA for the CDR3: TGTGCCAGTAGTATAGGGACAGGCGGCACCGGGGAGCTGTTTTTT. The chain employs TRBV19 and TRBJ2-2; 7 bases fit TRBD1. The germline gives CDR1 LNHDA, CDR2 SQIVND (reference sequence). The CDR3 has 15 amino acids. J gave up 4 bases and V 1 base, and 3 bases lay outside the gene matches.

The V gene is TRBV9, the J gene TRBJ2-7, with 14 positions matching TRBD2. Trimming cost V 1 base and J 6 bases; bases outside gene matches: 3. The CDR3 runs to 15 residues. Germline lookup yields CDR1 SGDLS and CDR2 YYNGEE. DNA of the CDR3: TGTGCCAGCAGCGTAACCGGGACTAGCGGGAGCGAGCAGTACTTC. It codes for CASSVTGTSGSEQYF.

V is TRBV9 and J is TRBJ2-3; D perhaps matches TRBD2 (6 bases). V dropped 3 bases and J dropped 0 bases, with 11 bases sitting between them. Germline lookup yields CDR1 SGDLS and CDR2 YYNGEE. CDR3 size: 15 residues. The CDR3: CASSAFGTSTDTQYF. The CDR3 bases are TGTGCCAGCAGCGCCTTTGGGACTAGCACAGATACGCAGTATTTT.

This clone was seen just once. The chain employs TRBV18 and TRBJ2-2; the match to TRBD2 covers 8 bases. The V segment lost 3 bases and the J segment 6 bases; nucleotides outside the gene matches: 12. CDR1 is KGHSH and CDR2 is LQKENI in the germline V gene. The CDR3 covers 17 residues. Here the CDR3 reads CASSPGTRVFRSGELFF. DNA of the CDR3: TGTGCCAGCTCACCCGGGACTAGAGTTTTCCGGTCCGGGGAGCTGTTTTTT.